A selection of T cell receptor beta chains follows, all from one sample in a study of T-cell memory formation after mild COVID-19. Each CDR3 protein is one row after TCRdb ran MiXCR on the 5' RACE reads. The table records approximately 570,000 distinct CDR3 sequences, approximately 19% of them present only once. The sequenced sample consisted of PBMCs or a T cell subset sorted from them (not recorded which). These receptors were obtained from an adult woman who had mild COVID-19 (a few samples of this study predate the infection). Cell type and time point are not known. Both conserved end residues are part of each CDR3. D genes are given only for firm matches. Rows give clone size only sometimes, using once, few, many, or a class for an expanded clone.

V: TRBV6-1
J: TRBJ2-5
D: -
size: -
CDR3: CASGGFDGRPKETQYF
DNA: TGTGCCAGCGGGGGCTTCGACGGGAGGCCCAAAGAGACCCAGTACTTC

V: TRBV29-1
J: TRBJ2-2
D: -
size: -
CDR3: CSVITRGFTGELFF
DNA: TGCAGCGTCATTACGAGGGGCTTCACCGGGGAGCTGTTTTTT

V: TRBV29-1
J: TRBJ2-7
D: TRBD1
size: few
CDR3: CSAEGPGQGREQYF
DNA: TGCAGCGCAGAGGGCCCGGGACAGGGGCGCGAGCAGTACTTC

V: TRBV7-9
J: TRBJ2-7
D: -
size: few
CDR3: CASSPQLWTTYEQYF
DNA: TGTGCCAGCAGTCCACAGCTCTGGACGACCTACGAGCAGTACTTC

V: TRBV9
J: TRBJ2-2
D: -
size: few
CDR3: CASSETGTPNTGELFF
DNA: TGTGCCAGCAGTGAGACAGGAACCCCGAACACCGGGGAGCTGTTTTTT

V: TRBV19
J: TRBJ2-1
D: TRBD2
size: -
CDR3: CASSMTSGYDSYNEQFF
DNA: TGTGCCAGTAGTATGACTAGCGGGTACGACTCCTACAATGAGCAGTTCTTC

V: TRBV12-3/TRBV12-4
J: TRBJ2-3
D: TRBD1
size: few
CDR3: CASSPNRGTQYF
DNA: TGTGCCAGCAGTCCCAACAGGGGGACGCAGTATTTT

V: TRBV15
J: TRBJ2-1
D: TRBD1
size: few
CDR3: CATSLLGTGASSYNEQFF
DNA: TGTGCCACCAGCCTCTTAGGGACAGGGGCTAGCTCCTACAATGAGCAGTTCTTC

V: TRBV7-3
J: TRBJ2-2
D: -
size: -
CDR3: CASSPRRGRDTGELFF
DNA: TGTGCCAGCAGCCCGAGGCGGGGGCGCGACACCGGGGAGCTGTTTTTT

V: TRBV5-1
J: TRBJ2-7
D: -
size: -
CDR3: CASSSTGLYEQYF
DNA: TGCGCCAGCAGCTCAACCGGACTTTACGAGCAGTACTTC

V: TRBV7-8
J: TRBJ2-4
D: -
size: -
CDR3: CASSLRKNIQYF
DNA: TGTGCCAGCAGCTTAAGAAAAAACATTCAGTACTTC

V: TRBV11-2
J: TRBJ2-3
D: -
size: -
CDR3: CASSSSQLASSSTDTQYF
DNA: TGTGCCAGCAGCTCAAGCCAGCTAGCGTCTTCTAGCACAGATACGCAGTATTTT

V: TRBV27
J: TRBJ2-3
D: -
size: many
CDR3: CASSLTGVLDTQYF
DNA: TGTGCCAGCAGTTTAACGGGAGTGTTAGATACGCAGTATTTT

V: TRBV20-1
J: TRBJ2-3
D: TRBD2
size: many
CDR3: CSANSGREVSDTQYF
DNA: TGCAGTGCCAATTCGGGGCGGGAGGTATCAGATACGCAGTATTTT

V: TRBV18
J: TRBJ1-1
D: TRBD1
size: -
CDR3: CASSRGGLTEAFF
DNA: TGTGCCAGCTCCAGGGGGGGGTTGACTGAAGCTTTCTTT

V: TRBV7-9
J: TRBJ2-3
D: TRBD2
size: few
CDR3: CASRPLGGNTDTQYF
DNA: TGTGCCAGCAGACCCCTCGGGGGGAACACAGATACGCAGTATTTT

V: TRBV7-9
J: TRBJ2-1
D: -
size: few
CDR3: CASRTSDRGLYNEQFF
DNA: TGTGCCAGCAGGACCAGCGATCGAGGGTTATACAATGAGCAGTTCTTC